This T cell receptor beta chain was sequenced in a study of beta chain features in type 1 diabetes. Study-level findings and limits: Patients' naive, central memory and Treg TCRB repertoires seemed closer to one another than those of healthy donors. Resolution of whether HLA type affects TCRB rearrangement was not achieved here. PCR might preferentially amplify shorter templates, equally in patients and controls.

The CDR3 is made up of 15 amino acids. The V gene end was trimmed by 4 bases and the J gene end by 3 bases; junction bases not matched to a gene: 3. From germline, CDR1 is SGHRS and CDR2 YFSETQ. Each of the sorted populations had a purity greater than 98%. As every portion of the isolated RNA was reverse transcribed, the sequencing read expressed TCRB transcripts. Method: immunoSEQ multiplex PCR; TCRdb's copy keeps in-frame clones and lacks some. Of almost 350,000 clones in the sample, roughly 21% were seen once. This clone was observed a handful of times. Its antigen remains unidentified. The specimen was naive CD4+ T cells from blood. The sequence was obtained from a woman under 30 in good health. V usage is TRBV5-1 and J usage is TRBJ2-3, with TRBD2 matching over 12 bases. CDR3 amino acids: CASSLAGGPTDTQYF. In DNA, the CDR3 is TGCGCCAGCAGCCTAGCGGGGGGGCCAACAGATACGCAGTATTTT. Full variable domain (missing parts from reference TRBV5-1 and TRBJ2-3): KAGVTQTPRYLIKTRGQQVTLSCSPISGHRSVSWYQQTPGQGLQFLFEYFSETQRNKGNFPGRFSGRQFSNSRSEMNVSTLELGDSALYLCASSLAGGPTDTQYFGPGTRLTVL.